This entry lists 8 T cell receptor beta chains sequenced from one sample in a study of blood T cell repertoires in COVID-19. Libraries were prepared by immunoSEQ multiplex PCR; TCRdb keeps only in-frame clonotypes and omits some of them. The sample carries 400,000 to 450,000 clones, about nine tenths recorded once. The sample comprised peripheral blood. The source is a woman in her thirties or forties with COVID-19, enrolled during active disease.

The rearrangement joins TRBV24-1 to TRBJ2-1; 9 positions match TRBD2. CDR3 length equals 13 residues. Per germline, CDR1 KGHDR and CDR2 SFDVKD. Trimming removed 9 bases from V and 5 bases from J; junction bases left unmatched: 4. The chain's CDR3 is CATSAGGNNEQFF. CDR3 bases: TGTGCCACCTCTGCGGGAGGGAACAATGAGCAGTTCTTC.

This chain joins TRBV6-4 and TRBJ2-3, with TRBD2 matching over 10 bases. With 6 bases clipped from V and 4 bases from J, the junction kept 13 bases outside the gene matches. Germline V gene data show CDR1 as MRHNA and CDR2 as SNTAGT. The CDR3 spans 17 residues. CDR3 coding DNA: TGTGCCAGCAGCGAAGCGGGGGGGAGAATGGAGGCAGATACGCAGTATTTT. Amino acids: CASSEAGGRMEADTQYF.

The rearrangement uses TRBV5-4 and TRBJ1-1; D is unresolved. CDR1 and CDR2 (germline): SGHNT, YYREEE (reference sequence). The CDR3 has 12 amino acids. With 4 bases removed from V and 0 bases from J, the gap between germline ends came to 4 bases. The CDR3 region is CASSRVNTEAFF. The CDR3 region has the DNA TGTGCCAGCAGCAGAGTGAACACTGAAGCTTTCTTT.

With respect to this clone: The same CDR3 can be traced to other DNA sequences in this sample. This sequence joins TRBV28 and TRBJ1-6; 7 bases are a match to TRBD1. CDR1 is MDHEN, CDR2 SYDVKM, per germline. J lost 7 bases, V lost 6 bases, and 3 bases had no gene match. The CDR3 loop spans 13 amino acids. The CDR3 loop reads CASSRDRNSPLHF. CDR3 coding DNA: TGTGCCAGCAGCCGGGACAGAAATTCACCCCTCCACTTT.

The CDR3 sequence is CASSFKPGDNEQFF. The CDR3 DNA reads TGTGCCAGCAGCTTTAAACCCGGGGACAATGAGCAGTTCTTC. V gene TRBV7-2 combines with J gene TRBJ2-1; D is perhaps TRBD2 (5 bases). V was cut by 3 bases and J by 5 bases, with 11 bases left in between. The germline V gene has CDR1 SGHTA and CDR2 FQGNSA. The CDR3 is 14 residues long.

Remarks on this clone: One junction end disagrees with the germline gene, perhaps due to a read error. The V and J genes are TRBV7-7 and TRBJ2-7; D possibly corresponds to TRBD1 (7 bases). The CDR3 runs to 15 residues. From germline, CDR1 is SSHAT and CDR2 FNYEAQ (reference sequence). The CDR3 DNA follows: TGTGCTAGCAGCCTCAACCAGGGGGGCTCCTACGAGCAGTACTTC. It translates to CASSLNQGGSYEQYF.

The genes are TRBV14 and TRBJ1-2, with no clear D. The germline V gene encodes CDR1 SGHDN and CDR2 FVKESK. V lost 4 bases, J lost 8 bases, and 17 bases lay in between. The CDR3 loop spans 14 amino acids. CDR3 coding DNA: TGTGCCAGCAGCCGAGAGGGTCCGGTGCGGGGCTACACCTTC. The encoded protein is CASSREGPVRGYTF.

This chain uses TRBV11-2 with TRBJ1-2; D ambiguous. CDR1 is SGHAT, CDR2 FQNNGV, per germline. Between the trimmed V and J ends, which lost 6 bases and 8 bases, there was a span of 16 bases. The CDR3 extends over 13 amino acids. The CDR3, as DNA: TGTGCCAGCAGACCCTGGACGGAGGCGGGCTACACCTTC. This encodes CASRPWTEAGYTF.